These T cell receptor beta chains were read from a single sample in a study of chemoradiotherapy in HPV16-positive cancers. TCRdb keeps only in-frame clones here, not all; method: immunoSEQ multiplex PCR. The sample records tens of thousands of clones, more than 75% being singletons. The source was blood, collected from a patient who underwent chemoradiotherapy. These receptors all stem from a human donor with HPV-associated anogenital cancer. The CDR3 runs from the conserved cysteine through the conserved F or W. The D gene is left open where the match is weak. The listing skips clone size in some rows; elsewhere it reads once, few, many or a size class.

TGTGCCAGCAGCCCTGTCGGGTCCGAAGCCAATGAGCAGTTCTTC CASSPVGSEANEQFF TRBJ2-1 - - TRBV6-4
TGTGCCAGCAGAACGGGGGGGCAGAGCACAGATACGCAGTATTTT CASRTGGQSTDTQYF TRBJ2-3 - TRBD2 TRBV7-2
TGTGCCAGCAGCCTCGGGACCTACGCCCCTGGAAACACCATATATTTT CASSLGTYAPGNTIYF TRBJ1-3 - - TRBV14
TGTGCCAGCAGCCATGATACTAGCGGGCTTCACAATGAGCAGTTCTTC CASSHDTSGLHNEQFF TRBJ2-1 - TRBD2 TRBV4-2
TGCAGCGTGAAACAATCTGGAAACACCATATATTTT CSVKQSGNTIYF TRBJ1-3 - - TRBV29-1
TGTGCCAGCAGCCTCTTCTGGGGCGCAGATACGCAGTATTTT CASSLFWGADTQYF TRBJ2-3 - - TRBV11-2
TGTGCCAGCAGTTACGACCCACGGCTGAACACTGAAGCTTTCTTT CASSYDPRLNTEAFF TRBJ1-1 - - TRBV6-5
TGTGCCAGCAGTAGGGGGGAAGGTCAGCCCCAGCATTTT CASSRGEGQPQHF TRBJ1-5 - - TRBV2
TGCGCCAGCACAGGGGACGGGGCCAACGTCCTGACTTTC CASTGDGANVLTF TRBJ2-6 - - TRBV10-2
TGTGCCAGCAGTTCCCAGGGGGAGGCCTATGGCTACACCTTC CASSSQGEAYGYTF TRBJ1-2 once TRBD1 TRBV28
TGTGCCAGCAGCTTCGGGGGGGGACTGTGGACCGGGGAGCTGTTTTTT CASSFGGGLWTGELFF TRBJ2-2 - TRBD2 TRBV7-2
TGTGCCAGCGGACGGGACAGGGATTCACCCCTCCACTTT CASGRDRDSPLHF TRBJ1-6 - TRBD1 TRBV5-6
TGTGCCAGCAGCCAAGAGAGAGACCGGGATGGGGCGTTCTGGGGTTACTATGGCTACACCTTC CASSQERDRDGAFWGYYGYTF TRBJ1-2 - - TRBV4-2
TGTGCCAGCAGTCTGAGTTATGGCTACACCTTC CASSLSYGYTF TRBJ1-2 - - TRBV28
TGTGCCAGCAGCCTCGGACAGGGTGTTCGGGCCTATAATTCACCCCTCCACTTT CASSLGQGVRAYNSPLHF TRBJ1-6 - - TRBV21-1
TGTGCCAGCAGCTTAGGGGGCGGAGTTGAAGCTTTCTTT CASSLGGGVEAFF TRBJ1-1 once - TRBV7-9
TGTGCCACCGCGGGGGCCTCGCCCGGGGAGCTGTTTTTT CATAGASPGELFF TRBJ2-2 - - TRBV19
TGCGCCAGCAGCTTGGAAGGCGTTGGCTCTGGGGCCAACGTCCTGACTTTC CASSLEGVGSGANVLTF TRBJ2-6 - - TRBV5-1
TGCGCCAGCAGCTTGGGCGGGGAACTGAATGGCTACACCTTC CASSLGGELNGYTF TRBJ1-2 - - TRBV5-1
TGTGCCAGCAGCTTCGGCACACAGGGTGTTGAGCAGTATTTT CASSFGTQGVEQYF TRBJ2-3 - - TRBV13
TGTGCCAGCAGCTTTCTCAGCGGTCGCACAGATACGCAGTATTTT CASSFLSGRTDTQYF TRBJ2-3 - - TRBV7-9
TGTGCCAGCAGCTTAGCAATTCAGGGTGAGCAGTTCTTC CASSLAIQGEQFF TRBJ2-1 - - TRBV7-7
TGTGCCTGGAGCTCACAGGGGTTCGGGGAGCTGTTTTTT CAWSSQGFGELFF TRBJ2-2 - TRBD1 TRBV30
TGTGCCAGCAGCTTACGGCCACTAGCGGGGGGAACAGATACGCAGTATTTT CASSLRPLAGGTDTQYF TRBJ2-3 - TRBD2 TRBV7-8
TGTGCCAGCGGACAGTACACCGGGGAGCTGTTTTTT CASGQYTGELFF TRBJ2-2 few - TRBV6-1
TGTGCCAGCAGTGGACTAGCGGGGGACTCCTACAATGAGCAGTTCTTC CASSGLAGDSYNEQFF TRBJ2-1 - TRBD2 TRBV6-1
TGTGCCAGCAGTCCAGGAGACAGTCCTAATTCACCCCTCCACTTT CASSPGDSPNSPLHF TRBJ1-6 - - TRBV28
TGCGCCAGCAGCTTGGACGGGGGAACGGACACTGAAGCTTTCTTT CASSLDGGTDTEAFF TRBJ1-1 - - TRBV5-1
TGTGCCAGCTCACCGGCGGGACAGGCATTCTATGGCTACACCTTC CASSPAGQAFYGYTF TRBJ1-2 - TRBD1 TRBV18
TGCGCCAGCACCCTAGGACAGGGAGATTCACCCCTCCACTTT CASTLGQGDSPLHF TRBJ1-6 once TRBD1 TRBV5-1
TGTGCCAGCAGTGAACGGGGGGCTCAATCCATTTCCACTGAAGCTTTCTTT CASSERGAQSISTEAFF TRBJ1-1 once - TRBV25-1
TGTGCCAGCAGCCGTCCGGGGCGGAATGTCCATGGGACCCAGTACTTC CASSRPGRNVHGTQYF TRBJ2-5 - - TRBV7-9
TGTGCCAGCAGCCAGGGGGCCTACGAGCAGTACTTC CASSQGAYEQYF TRBJ2-7 - TRBD1 TRBV6-1
TGTGCCAGCAGTGAAGCGCTAGGGACCTATGGCTACACCTTC CASSEALGTYGYTF TRBJ1-2 - - TRBV2
TGTGCCAGCAGCTCTTCCTTCCGGGGCCGAAGCACAGATACGCAGTATTTT CASSSSFRGRSTDTQYF TRBJ2-3 - - TRBV7-6
TGTGCCAGCAGCTTTTTCCAACAGCAAAACAATGAGCAGTTCTTC CASSFFQQQNNEQFF TRBJ2-1 - - TRBV5-8
TGTGCCAGCAGCCCCGGGGGCTTCGACAATGAGCAGTTCTTC CASSPGGFDNEQFF TRBJ2-1 - - TRBV7-8
TGTGCCAGCAGGTTGGGGGGTGAGCAGTTCTTC CASRLGGEQFF TRBJ2-1 - - TRBV2
TGTGCCTGGAGTGTATACGGTCAGACCTATGGCTACACCTTC CAWSVYGQTYGYTF TRBJ1-2 - - TRBV30
TGCGCCAGCAGCTTGGCGATGGGAGCTGCTGACTATGGCTACACCTTC CASSLAMGAADYGYTF TRBJ1-2 - - TRBV5-1
TGTGCCTGGAGTTTGAGTGATCAGCCCCAGCATTTT CAWSLSDQPQHF TRBJ1-5 - - TRBV30
TGTGCCAGCAGCCCGGTAGCGGGGGGAAGGGTAGATACGCAGTATTTT CASSPVAGGRVDTQYF TRBJ2-3 - TRBD2 TRBV7-2
TGCGCCAGCAGCTTTTTTGCGGGGACGGCGCACGGCAATGAGCAGTTCTTC CASSFFAGTAHGNEQFF TRBJ2-1 - - TRBV5-1
TGTGCCAGCAGCTTAATTACTAGCGGGGGTGGCACAGATACGCAGTATTTT CASSLITSGGGTDTQYF TRBJ2-3 - TRBD2 TRBV7-2
TGTGCCAGCAGCCACCCAGGACTGAACACCGGGGAGCTGTTTTTT CASSHPGLNTGELFF TRBJ2-2 - - TRBV4-2
TGTGCCAGCAGTGTTGGGACAGGCAGCACCGGGGAGCTGTTTTTT CASSVGTGSTGELFF TRBJ2-2 - TRBD1 TRBV27
TGTGCCAGCAGCTTATCGGGCGGCTCTGGAAACACCATATATTTT CASSLSGGSGNTIYF TRBJ1-3 once - TRBV7-9
TGTGCTAGTGGCCAAAGACAGGGAAAAGGTGCTTCCTCCTATGGCTACACCTTC CASGQRQGKGASSYGYTF TRBJ1-2 - TRBD1 TRBV12-5
TGTGCCAGTAGTCGTCAACAGGGGGGCACTGAAGCTTTCTTT CASSRQQGGTEAFF TRBJ1-1 - TRBD1 TRBV19
TGTGCCAGCAGTTACTCAGTTTATAATTCACCCCTCCACTTT CASSYSVYNSPLHF TRBJ1-6 - - TRBV25-1
TGTGCCAGCAGCGCGGGACAGTTTACCGGGGAGCTGTTTTTT CASSAGQFTGELFF TRBJ2-2 once TRBD1 TRBV9
TGTGCCTGGAGTTCCAGTGCAACTAATGAAAAACTGTTTTTT CAWSSSATNEKLFF TRBJ1-4 few - TRBV30
TGTGCCAGCAGCGTTTCAGGGGGCGCAAACACTGAAGCTTTCTTT CASSVSGGANTEAFF TRBJ1-1 few TRBD1 TRBV9
TGTGCCAGTAGTCCCACCGGGGGAGGACGTCAGGGGAGCAATCAGCCCCAGCATTTT CASSPTGGGRQGSNQPQHF TRBJ1-5 - - TRBV19
TGTGCCATCAGTCGGCAGCAGGAGACCCAGTACTTC CAISRQQETQYF TRBJ2-5 - - TRBV10-3
TGTGCCAGCAGCGGATGGACAGGAGGAAACACCATATATTTT CASSGWTGGNTIYF TRBJ1-3 - TRBD1 TRBV7-6
TGTGCCAGCAGTCATGGGGTGAACACTGAAGCTTTCTTT CASSHGVNTEAFF TRBJ1-1 - - TRBV6-5